This T cell receptor (beta chain) was observed in a study of cytomegalovirus exposure and HLA in healthy donors. The CDR3 runs 14 residues. The trim removed 5 bases at V and 7 bases at J, leaving 9 bases unmatched. Per germline, CDR1 SGHNT and CDR2 YENEEA. PCR was performed using 60 Vbeta and 13 Jbeta primers. TCRdb's table, derived via immunoSEQ multiplex PCR, lists solely in-frame clones and lacks some. The table includes under 150,000 clones, 9.5% detected once. The chain combines TRBV11-3 with TRBJ2-7, with 9 nucleotides matching TRBD1. The receptor comes from a man aged 25-45 years in good health and CMV-seronegative. Sequences were obtained from PBMCs. The CDR3 spells CASSLGDRDREQYF. CDR3 DNA sequence: TGTGCCAGCAGCCTGGGGGACAGGGATCGGGAGCAGTACTTC. The full variable domain, its missing parts supplied by reference TRBV11-3 and TRBJ2-7, is EAGVVQSPRYKIIEKKQPVAFWCNPISGHNTLYWYLQNLGQGPELLIRYENEEAVDDSQLPKDRFSAERLKGVDSTLKIQPAELGDSAVYLCASSLGDRDREQYFGPGTRLTVT.